This TCR beta chain came from a study of blood T cell repertoires in acute mononucleosis (dated by TCRdb to about 2020). With respect to the entire study: To capture the memory response, convalescent samples were obtained between 5 and 8 months after the acute presentation. The mean EBV load in blood was approximately 4 log10 genome copies per million B cells during acute infection, compared with over 2 at convalescence. Overall study results and their limits: Although only 8% to 10% of unique acute clonotypes carried over into convalescence, these persisting clonotypes made up most of the response, and the remainder were seemingly replaced by new, diverse de novo clonotypes. The cohort comprised only three donors, so group averages rested on very few individuals. Because only a fraction of each donor's blood was analyzed, sampling error might partly explain the low overlap between acute and convalescent clonotypes.

On this clone: Base qualities are missing; no much larger clone stands one base away.

For TCR profiling, total RNA from at least 9,000 sorted tetramer+ CD8 T cells was reverse transcribed into cDNA. CDR3 regions were PCR-amplified with primers annealing to V and J regions, and unique molecular identifiers were added to track templates. The immunoSEQ platform, including its sequencing and error-correction standards, was used to profile TCRalpha and TCRbeta chains. For the original study's pipeline: Clonal copy numbers were corrected for sequencing and PCR errors, and CDR3s were defined per IMGT conventions. Analysis was restricted to productive rearrangements and performed with immunoSEQ Analyzer versions 2.0 and 3.0, while gene-pairing frequencies underwent further processing in Microsoft Excel. Circos plots were used to display V-J pairings, and MEME together with a custom motifSearch program was used to find CDR3 motifs. The probability of generation of TCR sequences was calculated using the OLGA algorithm. Clonotypes seen at both visits were designated persistent, clonotypes seen only acutely were designated nonpersistent, and clonotypes seen only at convalescence were designated de novo. Any amino acid clonotype used by more than one donor was defined as a public TCR. TCRdb's version of the immuneACCESS table is confined to in-frame rearrangements and falls short of the full clone set. An unresolved V gene accounts for under half of the shortfall where checked; the remainder is of unknown origin. V and J calls and clone size are given by that table; D and trimming were obtained from the DNA. The sample table records roughly 1,700 clones; roughly a quarter of these occur just once. The ten largest make up over 20% of the sample.

What this sample's time point label stands for: convalescence about 6 months (5-8 months) after acute presentation (visit 7). CD8 T cell responses to two immunodominant EBV epitopes, BRLF1 109 (YVL-BR) and BMLF1 280 (GLC-BM), were tracked in the study over primary infection. Primary EBV infection was indicated by a positive serum heterophile antibody test and EBV viral capsid antigen-specific IgM. Magnetic positive selection (MACS) was first used to enrich total CD8 T cells from PBMCs. A FACSAria III was used to sort live CD3+ CD8+ tetramer+ cells to over 90% purity. A PE-conjugated tetramer loaded with the BMLF1 280-288 peptide was used for cell sorting. TCR repertoires of EBV epitope-specific CD8 T cells were deep-sequenced directly ex vivo after tetramer sorting, at acute infection and at convalescence. The donors were three individuals between roughly 18 and 29 years old who had clinical acute infectious mononucleosis and laboratory evidence of primary EBV infection. Heparinized peripheral blood was collected once when donors presented clinically with mononucleosis symptoms and a second time roughly 6 months afterward. PBMCs were isolated by Ficoll-Paque density gradient centrifugation.

This TCR came from a young woman with infectious mononucleosis caused by EBV. This specimen was EBV GLC epitope tetramer+ CD8+ T cells sorted from PBMCs, taken during convalescence from infectious mononucleosis. The cell subset or site label on this specimen signifies: CD8 T cells binding tetramer with EBV BMLF1 280-288 peptide (GLC-BM).

The CDR3 region has the sequence CAITDVTILPNEQFF. The DNA sequence is TGTGCCATCACCGACGTGACTATTCTACCCAATGAGCAGTTCTTC. The sequence links TRBV2 to TRBJ2-1, and possibly TRBD2, on 5 matching bases. V drops 10 bases and J drops 6 bases, leaving 22 bases in between. The cysteine opens and the phenylalanine closes a CDR3 of 15 amino acids. The DNA shown is the 45-base CDR3, in frame from base 1. The germline V gene provides CDR1 SNHLY and CDR2 FYNNEI.